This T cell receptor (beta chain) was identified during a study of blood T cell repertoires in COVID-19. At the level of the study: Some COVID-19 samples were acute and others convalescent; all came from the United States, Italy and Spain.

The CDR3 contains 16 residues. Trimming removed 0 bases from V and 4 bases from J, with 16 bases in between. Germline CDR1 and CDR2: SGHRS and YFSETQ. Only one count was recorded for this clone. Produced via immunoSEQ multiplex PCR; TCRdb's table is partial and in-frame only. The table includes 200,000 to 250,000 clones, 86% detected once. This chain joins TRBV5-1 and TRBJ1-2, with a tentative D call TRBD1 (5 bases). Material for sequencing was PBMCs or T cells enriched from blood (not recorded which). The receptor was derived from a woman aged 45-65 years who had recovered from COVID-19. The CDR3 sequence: CASSLASGRGGYGYTF. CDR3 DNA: TGCGCCAGCAGCTTGGCCTCGGGACGGGGAGGCTATGGCTACACCTTC.